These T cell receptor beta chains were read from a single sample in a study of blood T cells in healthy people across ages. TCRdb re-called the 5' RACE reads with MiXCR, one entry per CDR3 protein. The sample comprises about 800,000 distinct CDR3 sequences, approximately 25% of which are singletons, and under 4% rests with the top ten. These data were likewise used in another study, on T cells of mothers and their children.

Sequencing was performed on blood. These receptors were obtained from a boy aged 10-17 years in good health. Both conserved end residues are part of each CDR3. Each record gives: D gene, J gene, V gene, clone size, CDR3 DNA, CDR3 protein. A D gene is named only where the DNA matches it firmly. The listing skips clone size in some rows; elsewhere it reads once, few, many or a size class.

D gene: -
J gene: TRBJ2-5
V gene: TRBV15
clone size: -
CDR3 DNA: TGTGCCACCGGCAGAGATCCTCCGGGGGCACGTGAGCAGTACTTC
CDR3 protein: CATGRDPPGAREQYF

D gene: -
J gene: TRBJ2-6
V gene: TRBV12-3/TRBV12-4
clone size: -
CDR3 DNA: TGTGCCAGCAGGGTGACAGGCTTTGGTGGGGCCAACGTCCTGACTTTC
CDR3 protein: CASRVTGFGGANVLTF

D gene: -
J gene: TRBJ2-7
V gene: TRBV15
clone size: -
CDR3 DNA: TGTGCCACCAGCAGAGTTCAGGGCTCCTACGAGCAGTACTTC
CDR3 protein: CATSRVQGSYEQYF

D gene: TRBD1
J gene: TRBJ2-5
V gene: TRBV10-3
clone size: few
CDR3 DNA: TGTGCCATCAACCCGGGACAGGGGACCGAGACCCAGTACTTC
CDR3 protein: CAINPGQGTETQYF

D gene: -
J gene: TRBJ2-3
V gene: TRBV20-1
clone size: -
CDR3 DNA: TGCAGTGCTAGAGAGGGTCCTGCCACAGATACGCAGTATTTT
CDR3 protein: CSAREGPATDTQYF

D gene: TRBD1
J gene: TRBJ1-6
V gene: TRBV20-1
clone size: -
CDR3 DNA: TGCAGTGCCTCAAGGATGAAACAGGGGTTGGGCTCCTATAATTCACCCCTCCACTTT
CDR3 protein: CSASRMKQGLGSYNSPLHF

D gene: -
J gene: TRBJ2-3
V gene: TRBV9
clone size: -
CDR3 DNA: TGTGCCAGCAGCGTAGCTACTTCGGCGGCTGCAACAGATACGCAGTATTTT
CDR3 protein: CASSVATSAAATDTQYF

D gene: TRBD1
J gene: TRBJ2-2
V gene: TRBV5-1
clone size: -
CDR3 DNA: TGCGCCAGCAGCTCCGGACAGGGGGGATACACCGGGGAGCTGTTTTTT
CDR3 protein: CASSSGQGGYTGELFF

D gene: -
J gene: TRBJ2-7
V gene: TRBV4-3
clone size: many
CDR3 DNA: TGCGCCAGCAGCCAAGATCTGGGGGGCCGGCCTTCCTACGAGCAGTACTTC
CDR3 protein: CASSQDLGGRPSYEQYF

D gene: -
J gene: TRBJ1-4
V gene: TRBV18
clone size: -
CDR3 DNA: TGTGCCCGCTCACCAGGTTTTAATGAAAAACTGTTTTTT
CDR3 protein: CARSPGFNEKLFF

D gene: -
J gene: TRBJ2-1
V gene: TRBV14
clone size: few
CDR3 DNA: TGTGCCAGCAGCCGCCAATCAAGCGCCTCCTCCTACAATGAGCAGTTCTTC
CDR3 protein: CASSRQSSASSYNEQFF

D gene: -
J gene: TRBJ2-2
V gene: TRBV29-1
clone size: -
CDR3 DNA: TGCAGCGTTAAAACAGGATCCGGGGAGCTGTTTTTT
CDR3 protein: CSVKTGSGELFF

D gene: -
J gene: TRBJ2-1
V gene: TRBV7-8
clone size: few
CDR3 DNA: TGTGCCAGCAGAACGTACACCGGGGAAGTAGGCTCAAATGAGCAGTTCTTC
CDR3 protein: CASRTYTGEVGSNEQFF

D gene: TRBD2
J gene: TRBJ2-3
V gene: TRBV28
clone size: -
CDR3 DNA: TGTGCCAGCAGGGGACTAGCGGGGGGCACAGATACGCAGTATTTT
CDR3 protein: CASRGLAGGTDTQYF

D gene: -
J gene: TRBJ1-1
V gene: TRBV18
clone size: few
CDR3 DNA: TGTGCCAGCTCAACACAGGTTCCCCTCACTGAAGCTTTCTTT
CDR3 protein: CASSTQVPLTEAFF

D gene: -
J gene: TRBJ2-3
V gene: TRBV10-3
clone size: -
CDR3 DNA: TGTGCCATCAGTGAAGCGGGCCAGGGGAGCACAGATACGCAGTATTTT
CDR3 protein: CAISEAGQGSTDTQYF

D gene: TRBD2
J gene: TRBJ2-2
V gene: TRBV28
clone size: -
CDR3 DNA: TGTGCCAGCAGTTCTCCGGTCCTAGCGGGAGGGCCAAGCGGCACCGGGGAGCTGTTTTTT
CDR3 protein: CASSSPVLAGGPSGTGELFF

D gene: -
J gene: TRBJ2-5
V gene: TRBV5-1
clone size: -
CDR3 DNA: TGCGCCAGCAGCTTGTCGGGCAGCCTGGAGACCCAGTACTTC
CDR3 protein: CASSLSGSLETQYF

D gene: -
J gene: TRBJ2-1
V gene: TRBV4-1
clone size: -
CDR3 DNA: TGCGCCAGCAGCCAAGATAGGACCGGTTACAATGAGCAGTTCTTC
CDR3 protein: CASSQDRTGYNEQFF

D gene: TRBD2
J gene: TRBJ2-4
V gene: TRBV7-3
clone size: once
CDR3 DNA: TGTGCCAGCAGCTTAGATGCGGGAGTTCAGTACTTC
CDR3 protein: CASSLDAGVQYF

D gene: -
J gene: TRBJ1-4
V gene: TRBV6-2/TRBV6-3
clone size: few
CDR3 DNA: TGTGCCAGCAGTTACGTGGGGACGTTTAATGAAAAACTGTTTTTT
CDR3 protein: CASSYVGTFNEKLFF

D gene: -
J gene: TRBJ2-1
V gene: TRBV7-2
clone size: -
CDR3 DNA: TGTGCCAGCAGCTTAGAGAATCTAGGAGGTGAGCAGTTCTTC
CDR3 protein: CASSLENLGGEQFF

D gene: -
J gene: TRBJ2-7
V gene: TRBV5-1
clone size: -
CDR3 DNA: TGCGCCAGCAGCGCGGGTGGTTTGGAGGGGATCCACGAGCAGTACTTC
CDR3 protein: CASSAGGLEGIHEQYF

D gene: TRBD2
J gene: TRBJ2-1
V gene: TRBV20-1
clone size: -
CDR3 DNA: TGCAGTGCTAGAGACCCGGGGCTAGCGGGACTCTCCTACAATGAGCAGTTCTTC
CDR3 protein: CSARDPGLAGLSYNEQFF

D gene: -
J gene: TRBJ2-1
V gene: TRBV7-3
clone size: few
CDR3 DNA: TGTGCCAGCAGCAATGAGGGGGTAAATGAGCAGTTCTTC
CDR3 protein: CASSNEGVNEQFF

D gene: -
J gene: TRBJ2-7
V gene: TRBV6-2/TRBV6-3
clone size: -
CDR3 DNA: TGTGCCAGCAACGAAGGCCCCTACGAGCAGTACTTC
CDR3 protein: CASNEGPYEQYF

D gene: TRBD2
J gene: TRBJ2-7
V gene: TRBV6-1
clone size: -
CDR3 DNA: TGTGCCAGCAGTCGAAACCTCCTAGCGGCCGTTTATTCATGGGAGCAGTACTTC
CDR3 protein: CASSRNLLAAVYSWEQYF

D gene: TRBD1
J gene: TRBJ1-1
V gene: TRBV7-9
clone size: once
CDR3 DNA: TGTGCCAGCAGCTTAAATCCGACAGGGGCGAACACTGAAGCTTTCTTT
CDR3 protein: CASSLNPTGANTEAFF

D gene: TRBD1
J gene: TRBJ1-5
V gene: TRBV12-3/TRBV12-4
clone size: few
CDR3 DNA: TGTGCCAGCAGTCAGGACAGGGCCGATCAGCCCCAGCATTTT
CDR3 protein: CASSQDRADQPQHF

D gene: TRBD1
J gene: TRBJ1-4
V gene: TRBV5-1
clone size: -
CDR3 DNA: TGCGCCAGCAGCATGGGACAGGGGACTAATGAAAAACTGTTTTTT
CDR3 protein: CASSMGQGTNEKLFF

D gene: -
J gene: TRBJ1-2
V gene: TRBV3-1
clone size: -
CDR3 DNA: TGTGCCAGCAGCCAAGTTGACTATGGCTACACCTTC
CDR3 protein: CASSQVDYGYTF

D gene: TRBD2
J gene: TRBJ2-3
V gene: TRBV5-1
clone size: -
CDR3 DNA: TGCGCCAGCAGCTTGGATGCGGGAGGGCGACGAGATACGCAGTATTTT
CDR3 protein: CASSLDAGGRRDTQYF

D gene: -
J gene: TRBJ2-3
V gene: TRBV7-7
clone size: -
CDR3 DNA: TGTGCTAGCAGCAGCCAGGTGACAGATACGCAGTATTTT
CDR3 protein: CASSSQVTDTQYF

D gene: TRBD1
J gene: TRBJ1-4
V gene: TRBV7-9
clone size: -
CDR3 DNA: TGTGCCAGCAGCGGACGGACAGGGGACTTCGAAAAACTGTTTTTT
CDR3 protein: CASSGRTGDFEKLFF

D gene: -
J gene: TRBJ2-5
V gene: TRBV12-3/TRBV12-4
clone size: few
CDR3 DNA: TGTGCCAGCAGTTTATTCGGGAGACAAGAGACCCAGTACTTC
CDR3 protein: CASSLFGRQETQYF

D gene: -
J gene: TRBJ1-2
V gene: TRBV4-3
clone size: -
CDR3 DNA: TGCGCCAGCAGCCAAGATCTCGTGAACTATGGCTACACCTTC
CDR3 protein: CASSQDLVNYGYTF

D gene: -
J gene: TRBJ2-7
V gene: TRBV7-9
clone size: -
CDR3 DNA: TGTGCCAGCAGCTCCTCCAGAAAAACCTCGCTGGGGCAGTACTTC
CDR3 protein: CASSSSRKTSLGQYF

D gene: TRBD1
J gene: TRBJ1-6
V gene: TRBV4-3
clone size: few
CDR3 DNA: TGCGCCAGCAGCCAAGACAGGGGGTACCTCTATAATTCACCCCTCCACTTT
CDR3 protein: CASSQDRGYLYNSPLHF

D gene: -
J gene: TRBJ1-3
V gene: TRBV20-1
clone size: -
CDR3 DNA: TGCAGTGCTAGAGCGACAGCCTCTGGAAACACCATATATTTT
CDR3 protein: CSARATASGNTIYF

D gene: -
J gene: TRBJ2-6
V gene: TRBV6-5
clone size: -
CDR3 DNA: TGTGCCAGCAGTAGCAGGATCTCTGGGGCCAACGTCCTGACTTTC
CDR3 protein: CASSSRISGANVLTF

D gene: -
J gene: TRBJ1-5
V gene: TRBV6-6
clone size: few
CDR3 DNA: TGTGCCACCACATCAATTGGACAAGATCAGCCCCAGCATTTT
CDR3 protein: CATTSIGQDQPQHF

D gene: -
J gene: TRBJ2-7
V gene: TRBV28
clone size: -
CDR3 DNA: TGTGCCAGCAGTTTTGAATCGGGCGAGCAGTACTTC
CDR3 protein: CASSFESGEQYF

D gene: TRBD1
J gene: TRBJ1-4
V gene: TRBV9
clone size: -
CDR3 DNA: TGTGCCAGCAGCGTAGATGGGACAGGGTACGAAAAACTGTTTTTT
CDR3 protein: CASSVDGTGYEKLFF

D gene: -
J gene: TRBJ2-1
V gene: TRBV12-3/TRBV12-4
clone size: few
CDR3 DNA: TGTGCCAGCAGTTTAGGGTCTGGGACAATGACCTACAATGAGCAGTTCTTC
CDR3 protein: CASSLGSGTMTYNEQFF

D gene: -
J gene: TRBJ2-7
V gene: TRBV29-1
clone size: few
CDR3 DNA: TGCAGCGTTCTGTTAGACAGCTACGAGCAGTACTTC
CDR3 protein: CSVLLDSYEQYF